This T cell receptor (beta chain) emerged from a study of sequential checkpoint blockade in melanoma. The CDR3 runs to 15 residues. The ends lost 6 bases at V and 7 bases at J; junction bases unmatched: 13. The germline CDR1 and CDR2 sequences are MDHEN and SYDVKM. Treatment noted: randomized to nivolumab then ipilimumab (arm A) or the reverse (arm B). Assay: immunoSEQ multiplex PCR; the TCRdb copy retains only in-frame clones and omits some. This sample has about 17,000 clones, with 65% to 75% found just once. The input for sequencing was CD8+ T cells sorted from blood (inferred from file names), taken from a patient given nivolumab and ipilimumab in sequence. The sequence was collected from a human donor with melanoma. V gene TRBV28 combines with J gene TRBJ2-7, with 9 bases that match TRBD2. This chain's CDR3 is CASRPFMREGGEQYF. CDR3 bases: TGTGCCAGCAGGCCCTTCATGCGGGAGGGGGGGGAGCAGTACTTC.